The T cell receptor beta chain under discussion was sequenced for a study of CD8+CD57+ T cells in acquired aplastic anemia. Study details: Recorded DNA amounts for sorted CD4+ and CD8+ cells had an average of roughly 3.4 ug. Study outcomes and limitations: CD8+ Simpson's diversity in patients was not significantly different from that in controls. About 29 CD8+ CDR3 sequences occurred in both the patients and the controls.

From germline, CDR1 is SGHTS and CDR2 YDEGEE. V lost 0 bases and J 7 bases, leaving 5 bases between the germline ends. The CDR3 covers 12 residues. A word on this clonotype: What it binds is unknown.

The sequenced patients had an expansion of CD8+CD57+ cells seen by flow cytometry. The diagnosis in all patients was severe acquired aplastic anemia. The template used for profiling TCR beta VDJ and CDR3 was genomic DNA. One entry per CDR3 protein, called by TCRdb with MiXCR from the reads. Of approximately 260,000 distinct CDR3 sequences in the sample, roughly 82% were seen once. This receptor was obtained from a human donor with aplastic anemia. V gene TRBV5-8 combines with J gene TRBJ2-1; D not certain. Sequencing input: sorted CD4+, CD8+, or CD8+CD57+ T cells (not recorded which) from PBMCs. Here the CDR3 reads CASSLEKNEQFF. The DNA for the CDR3 is TGTGCCAGCAGCTTGGAGAAGAATGAGCAGTTCTTC. Filled out from reference TRBV5-8 and TRBJ2-1, the complete variable domain reads EAGVTQSPTHLIKTRGQQATLRCSPISGHTSVYWYQQALGLGLQFLLWYDEGEERNRGNFPPRFSGRQFPNYSSELNVNALELEDSALYLCASSLEKNEQFFGPGTRLTVL.